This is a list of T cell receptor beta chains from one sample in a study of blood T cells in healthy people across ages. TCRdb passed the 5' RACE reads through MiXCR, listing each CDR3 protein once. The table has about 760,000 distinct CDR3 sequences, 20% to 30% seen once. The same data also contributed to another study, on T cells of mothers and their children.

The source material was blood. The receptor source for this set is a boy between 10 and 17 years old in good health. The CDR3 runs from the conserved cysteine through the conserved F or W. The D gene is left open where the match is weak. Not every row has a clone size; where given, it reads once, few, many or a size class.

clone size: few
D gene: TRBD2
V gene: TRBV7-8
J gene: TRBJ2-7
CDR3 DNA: TGTGCCAGCAGCATACTCGGGACTAGCGGGATGAGCTCCTACGAGCAGTACTTC
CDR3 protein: CASSILGTSGMSSYEQYF

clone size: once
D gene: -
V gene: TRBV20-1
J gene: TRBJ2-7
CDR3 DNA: TGCAGTGCTAGAGATCGGGACACCTACGAGCAGTACTTC
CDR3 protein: CSARDRDTYEQYF

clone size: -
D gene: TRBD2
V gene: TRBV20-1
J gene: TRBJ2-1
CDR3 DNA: TGCAGTGCTGGGGCTGGTCTAACTAGCGCCTTGTACAATGAGCAGTTCTTC
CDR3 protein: CSAGAGLTSALYNEQFF

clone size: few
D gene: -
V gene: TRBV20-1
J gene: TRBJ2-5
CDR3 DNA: TGCAGTGCTAGAGGAAACCAAGAGACCCAGTACTTC
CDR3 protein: CSARGNQETQYF

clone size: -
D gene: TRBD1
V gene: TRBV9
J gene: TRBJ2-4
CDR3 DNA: TGTGCCAGCAGCGTAGAGGGACAGAACAAAAACATTCAGTACTTC
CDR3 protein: CASSVEGQNKNIQYF

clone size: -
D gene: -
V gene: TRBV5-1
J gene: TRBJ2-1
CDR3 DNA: TGCGCCAGCAGCTTGGATCCAGGGAACTCCTACAATGAGCAGTTCTTC
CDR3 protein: CASSLDPGNSYNEQFF

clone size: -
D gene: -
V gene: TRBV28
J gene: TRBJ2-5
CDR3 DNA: TGTGCCAGCAGTTTATGGTTGCCAGATGGACAAGAGACCCAGTACTTC
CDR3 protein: CASSLWLPDGQETQYF

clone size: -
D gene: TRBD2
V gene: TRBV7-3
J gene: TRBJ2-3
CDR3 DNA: TGTGCCAGCAGCCCCGGGACTACAACATTCTGGGAAGATACGCAGTATTTT
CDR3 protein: CASSPGTTTFWEDTQYF

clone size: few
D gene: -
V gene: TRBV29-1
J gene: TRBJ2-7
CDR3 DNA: TGCAGCGCAACGGGACAAGGCCTACTATACGAGCAGTACTTC
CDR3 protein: CSATGQGLLYEQYF

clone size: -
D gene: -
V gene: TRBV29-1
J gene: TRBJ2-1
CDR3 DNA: TGCAGCGTTGATTCCGATTACAATGAGCAGTTCTTC
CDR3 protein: CSVDSDYNEQFF

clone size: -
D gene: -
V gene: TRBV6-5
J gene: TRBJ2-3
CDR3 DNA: TGTGCCAGCAGTTACCGGGACTTTAGCGCAGATACGCAGTATTTT
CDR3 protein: CASSYRDFSADTQYF

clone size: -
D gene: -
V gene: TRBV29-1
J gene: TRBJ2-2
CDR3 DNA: TGCAGCGCTCTAAGCCTTTTGACCGGGGAGCTGTTTTTT
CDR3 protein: CSALSLLTGELFF

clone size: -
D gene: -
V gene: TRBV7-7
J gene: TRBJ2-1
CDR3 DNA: TGTGCTAGCAGCGCAGGCGGCCTAGCTGGCTACAATGAGCAGTTCTTC
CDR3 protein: CASSAGGLAGYNEQFF

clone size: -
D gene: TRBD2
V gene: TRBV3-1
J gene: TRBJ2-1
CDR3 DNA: TGTGCCAGCAGCCAAGGCGGGAGGGCCTACAATGAGCAGTTCTTC
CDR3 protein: CASSQGGRAYNEQFF

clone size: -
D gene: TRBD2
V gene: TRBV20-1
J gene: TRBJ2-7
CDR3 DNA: TGCAGTGCTGGCTCCGGGGGGGGCTACGAGCAGTACTTC
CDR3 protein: CSAGSGGGYEQYF

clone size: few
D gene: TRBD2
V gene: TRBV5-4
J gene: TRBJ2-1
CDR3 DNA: TGTGCCAGCAGCTTGAGGACTAGCGGCAATGAGCAGTTCTTC
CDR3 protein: CASSLRTSGNEQFF

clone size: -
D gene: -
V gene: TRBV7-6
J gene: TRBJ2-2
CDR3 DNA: TGTGCCAGCAGACTACTTTTGGACACCGGGGAGCTGTTTTTT
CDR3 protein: CASRLLLDTGELFF

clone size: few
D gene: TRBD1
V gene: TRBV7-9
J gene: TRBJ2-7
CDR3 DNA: TGTGCCAGCAGCGTCTACCGGGACAGGTCCTACGAGCAGTACTTC
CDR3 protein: CASSVYRDRSYEQYF

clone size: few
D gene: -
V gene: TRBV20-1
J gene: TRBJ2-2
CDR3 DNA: TGCAGTGCTAGATTCGGTCGTTTCGACACCGGGGAGCTGTTTTTT
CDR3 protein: CSARFGRFDTGELFF

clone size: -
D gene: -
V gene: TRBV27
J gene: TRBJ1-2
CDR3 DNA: TGTGCCAGCAGGGGCGGAATTTTCGACTATGGCTACACCTTC
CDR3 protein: CASRGGIFDYGYTF

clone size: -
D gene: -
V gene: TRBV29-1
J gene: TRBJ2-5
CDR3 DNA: TGCAGCGTTGAATCGTTGGAGGAGACCCAGTACTTC
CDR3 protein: CSVESLEETQYF

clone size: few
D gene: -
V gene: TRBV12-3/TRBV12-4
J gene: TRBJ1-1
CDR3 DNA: TGTGCCAGCAGTTTATATGTAGGATGGCCTGAAGCTTTCTTT
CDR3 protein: CASSLYVGWPEAFF

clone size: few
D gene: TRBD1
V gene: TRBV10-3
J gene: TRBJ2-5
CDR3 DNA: TGTGCCATCAGTGAAGTGCCGGTGGGGGCAGGGGGTACCCAAGAGACCCAGTACTTC
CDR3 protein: CAISEVPVGAGGTQETQYF

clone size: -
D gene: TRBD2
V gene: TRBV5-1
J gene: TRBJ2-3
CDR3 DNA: TGCGCCAGCAGCTTACCGCCGGCTAGCGGGAGCACAGATACGCAGTATTTT
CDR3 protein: CASSLPPASGSTDTQYF

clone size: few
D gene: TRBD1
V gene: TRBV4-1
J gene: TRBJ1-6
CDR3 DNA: TGCGCCAGCAGCCAACGGACAGGGGGACAGAATTCACCCCTCCACTTT
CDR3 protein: CASSQRTGGQNSPLHF

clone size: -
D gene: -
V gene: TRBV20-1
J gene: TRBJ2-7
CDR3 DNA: TGCAGTGCCGCAGAGTTGGGTGGCTACGAGCAGTACTTC
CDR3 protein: CSAAELGGYEQYF

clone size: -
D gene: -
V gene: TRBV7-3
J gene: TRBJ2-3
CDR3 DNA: TGTGCCAGCAGCGTTTCCGGGACTGACACAGATACGCAGTATTTT
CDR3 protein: CASSVSGTDTDTQYF

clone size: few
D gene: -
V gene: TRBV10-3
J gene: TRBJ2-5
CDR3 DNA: TGTGCCACCAGTGAAGGCAGGGAGACCCAGTACTTC
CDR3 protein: CATSEGRETQYF